This T cell receptor beta chain comes out of a study of Tregs in tolerant kidney transplant recipients (dated by TCRdb to the late 2010s). Study-level background: Transplants used related donors with nonmyeloablative bone marrow transplantation; mixed chimerism was transient in the human trials. The study used TCRbeta sequencing to identify donor-specific regulatory T cells before combined kidney and bone marrow transplantation, then tracked those cells after transplant.

The V and J ends are trimmed by 0 bases and 7 bases, leaving 7 bases between them. From its cysteine to its phenylalanine, the CDR3 spans 12 amino acids. Just CDR3 DNA is preserved here, 36 bases in frame from base 1. In the germline V gene (reference sequence), CDR1 corresponds to SGHKS and CDR2 to YYEKEE. This clone was picked up one time. Its target antigen remains unknown. No much larger clonotype is one base removed from it; base qualities were not supplied. For TCRbeta CDR3 sequencing, genomic DNA was extracted from sorted cells using the QIAGEN DNeasy Blood and Tissue Kit. Through immunoSEQ, high-throughput TCRbeta CDR3 sequencing was done commercially, including PCR amplification with internal controls and bias correction. The paper's processing steps were these. A unique productive TCRbeta sequence was defined by the CDR3 nucleotide sequence when primers matched, and otherwise by the CDR3 amino acid sequence together with the Vbeta and Jbeta genes. To correct sorting error, sequences shared between sorted populations at a frequency ratio of 2:1 or less were removed; the rest were assigned to the higher population. Donor-reactive sequences were defined as at least 5-fold expanded in CFSE-low cells versus unstimulated cells, with frequency of at least 0.01% in CFSE-low cells. Jensen-Shannon divergence calculated on the top 100 TCRbeta sequences ranked by frequency was used to measure repertoire divergence. For any sample with multiple sequencing runs, sorting error was corrected in each run separately before the runs were pooled. The table comes from immuneACCESS by way of TCRdb, which keeps in-frame sequences with V and J called. Part of the clones is missing from these tables; in studies checked, under half for an unresolved V gene and the rest for unknown reasons. The D gene and trimming were derived from the DNA, and the V and J assignments and clone size from that table. The sample includes around 70,000 clones, with roughly 92% observed a single time. The ten largest clonotypes hold 9.5% to 12% of the sample.

Overall study results and their limits: Biological reproducibility was not examined directly, but technical replication error appeared to be minimal. For some patients, the PCR primers changed as time went on, which meant samples from those patients could not be compared with one another at the nucleotide level. Expanding Tregs with activated donor B cells appeared to identify the most biologically relevant and donor-specific TCRbeta repertoire. In tolerant patients, donor-specific Tregs expanded more than Tregs overall, which suggests antigen-driven rather than nonspecific expansion. The study was limited by small patient numbers, and the findings need validation in larger populations and under other immunosuppression protocols.

Taken with the paper, the label for time point translates to: blood sample drawn before combined kidney and bone marrow transplant. Thawed PBMCs were FACS-sorted into unstimulated Tregs (CD4+CD25+CD127-), CD4+ non-Tregs (CD4+CD25-), CD4 cells and CD8 cells. The patients were a few recipients of combined kidney and bone marrow transplants from the ITN036ST trial, and samples were available only for these trial subjects. Healthy control blood was separated into PBMCs by Ficoll density gradient and cryopreserved, and patient PBMCs were collected both before and after transplant. Recombination linked TRBV5-5 to TRBJ1-1, with the D gene too uncertain to name. The sequence was collected from a human donor who received a combined kidney and bone marrow transplant. The sample consisted of CD8+ T cells from blood, taken before the transplant. The DNA sequence is TGTGCCAGCAGCTTGGACTTTTTTGAAGCTTTCTTT. It encodes CASSLDFFEAFF.